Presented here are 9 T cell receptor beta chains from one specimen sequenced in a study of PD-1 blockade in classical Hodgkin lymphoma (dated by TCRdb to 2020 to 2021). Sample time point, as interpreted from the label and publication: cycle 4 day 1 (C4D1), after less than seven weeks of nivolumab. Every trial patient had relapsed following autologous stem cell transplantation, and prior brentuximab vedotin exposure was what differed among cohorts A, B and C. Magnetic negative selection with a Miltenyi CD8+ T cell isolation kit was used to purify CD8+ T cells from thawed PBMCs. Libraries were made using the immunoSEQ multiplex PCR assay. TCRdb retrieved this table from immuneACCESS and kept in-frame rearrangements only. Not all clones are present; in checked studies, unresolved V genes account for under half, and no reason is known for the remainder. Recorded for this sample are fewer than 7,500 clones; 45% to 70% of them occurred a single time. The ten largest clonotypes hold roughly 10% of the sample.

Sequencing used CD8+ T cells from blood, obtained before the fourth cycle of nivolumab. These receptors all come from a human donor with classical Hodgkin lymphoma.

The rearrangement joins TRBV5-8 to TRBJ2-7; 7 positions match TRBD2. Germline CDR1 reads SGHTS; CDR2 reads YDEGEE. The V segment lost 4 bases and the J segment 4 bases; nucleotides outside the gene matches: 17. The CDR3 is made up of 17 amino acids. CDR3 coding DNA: TGTGCCAGCAGCCCAATCCTCCCAGGAGCCGGGAGGTACGAGCAGTACTTC. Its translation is CASSPILPGAGRYEQYF.

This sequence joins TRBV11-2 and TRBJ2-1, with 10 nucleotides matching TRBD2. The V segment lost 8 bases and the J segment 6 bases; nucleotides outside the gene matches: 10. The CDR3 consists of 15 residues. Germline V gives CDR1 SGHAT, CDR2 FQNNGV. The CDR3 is CASRGGGTSANEQFF. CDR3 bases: TGTGCCAGCCGCGGGGGGGGGACTAGCGCCAATGAGCAGTTCTTC.

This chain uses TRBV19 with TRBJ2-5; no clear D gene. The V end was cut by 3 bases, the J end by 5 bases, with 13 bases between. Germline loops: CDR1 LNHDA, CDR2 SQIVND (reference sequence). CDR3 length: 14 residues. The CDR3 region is CASSIARITETQYF. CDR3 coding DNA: TGTGCCAGTAGTATCGCGAGGATCACGGAGACCCAGTACTTC.

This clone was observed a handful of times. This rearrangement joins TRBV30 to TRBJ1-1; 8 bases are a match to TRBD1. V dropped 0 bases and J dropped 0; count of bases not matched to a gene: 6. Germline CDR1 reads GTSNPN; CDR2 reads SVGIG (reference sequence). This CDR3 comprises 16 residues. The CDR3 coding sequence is TGTGCCTGGAGTGTACTAGGACAGGGAATGAACACTGAAGCTTTCTTT. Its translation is CAWSVLGQGMNTEAFF.

CDR3 DNA sequence: TGTGCCACCAGCAGAGGGGAGTTCTCCTACGAGCAGTACTTC. It translates to CATSRGEFSYEQYF. J is TRBJ2-7 and V is TRBV15; D is perhaps TRBD2 (5 bases). Germline-derived CDR1 and CDR2 are LNHNV and YYDKDF (reference sequence). This CDR3 comprises 14 residues. Trimming cost V 1 base and J 0 bases, with 7 bases left between them. Full variable domain (remainder filled in from reference TRBV15 and TRBJ2-7): DAMVIQNPRYQVTQFGKPVTLSCSQTLNHNVMYWYQQKSSQAPKLLFHYYDKDFNNEADTPDNFQSRRPNTSFCFLDIRSPGLGDTAMYLCATSRGEFSYEQYFGPGTRLTVT.

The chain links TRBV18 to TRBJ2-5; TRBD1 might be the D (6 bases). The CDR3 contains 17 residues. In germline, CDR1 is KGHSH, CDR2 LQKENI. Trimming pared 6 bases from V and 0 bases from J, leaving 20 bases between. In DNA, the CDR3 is TGTGCCAGCTCCCCGGGCGACACAACAGGGTACCAAGAGACCCAGTACTTC. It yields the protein CASSPGDTTGYQETQYF.

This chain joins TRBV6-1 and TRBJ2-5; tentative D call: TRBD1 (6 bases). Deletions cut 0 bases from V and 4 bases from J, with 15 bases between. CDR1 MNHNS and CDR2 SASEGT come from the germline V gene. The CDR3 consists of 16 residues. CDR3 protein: CASSEAHPRGRETQYF. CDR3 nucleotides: TGTGCCAGCAGTGAAGCGCACCCCAGGGGTAGAGAGACCCAGTACTTC.

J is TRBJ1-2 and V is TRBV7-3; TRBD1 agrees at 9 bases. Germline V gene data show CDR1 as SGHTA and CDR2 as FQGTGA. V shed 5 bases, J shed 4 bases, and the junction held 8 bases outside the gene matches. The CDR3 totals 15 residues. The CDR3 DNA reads TGTGCCAGCAGCGTCTCCGGGACAGGGCTCTATGGCTACACCTTC. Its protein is CASSVSGTGLYGYTF.

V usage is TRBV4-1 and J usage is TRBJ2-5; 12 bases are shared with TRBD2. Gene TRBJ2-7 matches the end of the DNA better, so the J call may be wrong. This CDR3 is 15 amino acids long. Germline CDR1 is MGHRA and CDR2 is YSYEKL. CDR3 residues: CASSALAGGTYEQYF. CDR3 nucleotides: TGCGCCAGCAGCGCCCTAGCGGGAGGGACCTACGAGCAGTACTTC.